A single sample gave rise to the 12 T cell receptor beta chains below, sequenced in a study of cytomegalovirus exposure and HLA in healthy donors. PCR was performed using 60 Vbeta and 13 Jbeta primers. Method: immunoSEQ multiplex PCR; TCRdb's copy keeps in-frame clones and lacks some. Seen here are some 170,000 clones, roughly a tenth observed once, and the top ten hold 1% to 1.5%. Sequencing was carried out using PBMCs. The receptor source for this set is a woman between 25 and 40 years old in good health and CMV-seropositive.

J is TRBJ2-5 and V is TRBV15; 8 bases are shared with TRBD1. With V trimmed by 5 bases and J by 5 bases, 7 bases remained unmatched. Germline V gene data show CDR1 as LNHNV and CDR2 as YYDKDF (reference sequence). This CDR3 is 14 amino acids long. The CDR3 spells CATSGRQGWETQYF. The CDR3 bases are TGTGCCACCAGCGGAAGACAGGGGTGGGAGACCCAGTACTTC.

In its sample, this clone was seen a few times. The chain carries TRBV5-1 and TRBJ2-7, with 11 bases identical to TRBD1. CDR3 size: 16 residues. In germline, CDR1 is SGHRS, CDR2 YFSETQ. Trimming removed 1 base from V and 5 bases from J; junction bases left unmatched: 8. This CDR3 is CASSLKVDRGRNEQYF. The DNA for the CDR3 is TGCGCCAGCAGCTTGAAGGTGGACAGGGGGCGGAACGAGCAGTACTTC.

A few counts support this clone. The V gene is TRBV4-1, the J gene TRBJ2-3; 12 bases map to TRBD2. Germline CDR1 MGHRA, CDR2 YSYEKL. With 1 base clipped from V and 6 bases from J, the junction kept 5 bases outside the gene matches. This CDR3 is 16 amino acids long. CDR3 in amino acids: CASSQVITSGRDTQYF. The CDR3 coding sequence is TGCGCCAGCAGCCAAGTTATTACTAGCGGGAGGGATACGCAGTATTTT.

Here the CDR3 DNA reads TGTGCCAGCAGCGTAGGTCCAGCGGGTAAAAATGAGCAGTTCTTC. Its protein is CASSVGPAGKNEQFF. The chain couples TRBV9 to TRBJ2-1, with D perhaps matching TRBD2 (6 bases). Germline V gene data show CDR1 as SGDLS and CDR2 as YYNGEE. The CDR3 is 15 amino acids. V was clipped by 0 bases and J by 7 bases, with 14 bases between them.

V usage is TRBV6-6 and J usage is TRBJ2-7, with 8 bases that match TRBD1. The CDR3 covers 13 residues. The V and J ends lost 6 bases and 5 bases, in that order; junction bases with no gene match: 6. Germline V gene lookup returns CDR1 MNHNY and CDR2 SVGAGI (reference sequence). The CDR3 DNA reads TGTGCCAGCAGCAGACAGGGGTTCAACGAGCAGTACTTC. This sequence encodes CASSRQGFNEQYF.

This chain links TRBV18 with TRBJ2-7; 8 bases fit TRBD1. From germline, CDR1 is KGHSH and CDR2 LQKENI. V shed 3 bases, J shed 1 base, and the junction held 5 bases outside the gene matches. This CDR3 region has 15 residues. CDR3 loop: CASSPGQDPSYEQYF. As DNA, the CDR3 is TGTGCCAGCTCACCGGGACAGGATCCTTCCTACGAGCAGTACTTC.

This clone was seen only a few times. The chain recombines TRBV4-2 with TRBJ1-2; the D is unclear. Trimming left V 0 bases short and J 4 bases short, with 15 bases between. The CDR3 extends over 16 amino acids. Germline assignment: CDR1 LGHNA and CDR2 YNFKEQ. The CDR3 DNA follows: TGTGCCAGCAGCCAAGAACCAGGAACGCAGAGCTATGGCTACACCTTC. Translation gives CASSQEPGTQSYGYTF.

This clone occurred a few times. The chain employs TRBV2 and TRBJ1-1, with D perhaps TRBD1 (6 bases). The V end was cut by 6 bases, the J end by 2 bases, with 13 bases between. Germline values: CDR1 SNHLY, CDR2 FYNNEI. The CDR3 contains 14 residues. CDR3 in DNA: TGTGCCAGCAGGGCACGACAGGCAAACACTGAAGCTTTCTTT. Translation gives CASRARQANTEAFF.

The genes are TRBV5-4 and TRBJ1-2; D gene unclear. Trimming removed 3 bases from V and 9 bases from J, with 9 bases in between. The CDR3 is 11 amino acids. In germline, CDR1 is SGHNT, CDR2 YYREEE (reference sequence). The CDR3 DNA is TGTGCCAGCAGCTACCTATCGCGCTACACCTTC. It translates to CASSYLSRYTF.

The table lists this clone with a few counts. The chain carries TRBV30 and TRBJ2-1; possibly TRBD1 for D (5 bases). V lost 5 bases to trimming and J lost 9 bases, with 17 bases between them. The CDR3 is made up of 13 amino acids. Germline lookup yields CDR1 GTSNPN and CDR2 SVGIG (reference sequence). The CDR3, as DNA: TGTGCCTGGGTAGGACAAAGGATAGGTGAGCAGTTCTTC. Translating it yields CAWVGQRIGEQFF.

The rearrangement joins TRBV15 to TRBJ1-2; 7 bases align to TRBD1. Germline CDR1 and CDR2: LNHNV and YYDKDF (reference sequence). The CDR3 is made up of 14 amino acids. The junction had 7 bases not matched to a gene; V was cut back by 3 bases and J by 6 bases. CDR3: CATSSRQGWDGYTF. As DNA, the CDR3 is TGTGCCACCAGCAGCAGACAGGGATGGGATGGCTACACCTTC.

This clone has more than one count but fewer than ten. J is TRBJ2-1 and V is TRBV5-6, with a tentative D call TRBD1 (6 bases). The V gene lost 1 base and the J gene lost 4 bases, with 12 bases spanning the gap. The CDR3 loop spans 15 amino acids. CDR1 SGHDT and CDR2 YYEEEE come from the germline V gene. CDR3 loop: CASSLPGHQYNEQFF. For the CDR3, the DNA is TGTGCCAGCAGCTTGCCGGGACACCAGTACAATGAGCAGTTCTTC.